These T cell receptor beta chains were read from a single sample in a study of T-cell memory formation after mild COVID-19. TCRdb re-derived calls from the 5' RACE reads in MiXCR, one entry per CDR3 protein. The sample records 300,000 to 350,000 distinct CDR3 sequences, 15% to 20% being singletons. Sequenced: PBMCs or a T cell subset sorted from them (not recorded which). These receptor sequences come from a man in his late teens or twenties who had mild COVID-19 (a few samples of this study predate the infection). Cell type and time point are not known. Each CDR3 is given with its conserved first and last residue. The D gene is left open where the match is weak. The size field is filled for only some rows; it gives once, few, many or a size class.

d_gene	abundance	j_gene	v_gene	CDR3aa	CDR3nt
TRBD1	few	TRBJ2-3	TRBV28	CATRDWGQGKGTDTQYF	TGTGCCACCAGAGACTGGGGACAGGGGAAAGGAACAGATACGCAGTATTTT
TRBD1	few	TRBJ2-2	TRBV19	CASSPADRRELFF	TGTGCCAGTAGTCCGGCGGACAGGCGGGAGCTGTTTTTT
TRBD1	few	TRBJ1-2	TRBV7-6	CASSSGDEQGYGYTF	TGTGCCAGCAGCTCGGGCGATGAACAGGGGTATGGCTACACCTTC
NA	once	TRBJ2-3	TRBV18	CASSPFEGRTDTQYF	TGTGCCAGCTCACCATTTGAGGGACGTACAGATACGCAGTATTTT
TRBD2	many	TRBJ2-1	TRBV5-1	CASSLGGTSYNEQFF	TGTGCCAGCAGCTTAGGGGGGACTAGCTACAATGAGCAGTTCTTC
NA	few	TRBJ1-5	TRBV6-2/TRBV6-3	CASSPYRDQPQHF	TGTGCCAGCAGCCCATACAGGGATCAGCCCCAGCATTTT
TRBD1	NA	TRBJ1-1	TRBV5-6	CASSIDRGLGEAFF	TGTGCCAGCAGCATAGACAGGGGATTGGGTGAAGCTTTCTTT
NA	NA	TRBJ1-2	TRBV29-1	CSVGSNSPWNGYTF	TGCAGCGTTGGAAGCAACAGTCCTTGGAATGGCTACACCTTC
TRBD1	NA	TRBJ1-1	TRBV4-1	CASSPGQRNTEAFF	TGCGCCAGCAGCCCGGGACAGCGAAACACTGAAGCTTTCTTT
NA	NA	TRBJ1-1	TRBV6-2/TRBV6-3	CASSYSTRGAFF	TGTGCCAGCAGTTACTCGACAAGGGGAGCTTTCTTT
TRBD2	NA	TRBJ2-2	TRBV7-2	CASSLRGGAGGELFF	TGTGCCAGCAGCTTACGCGGGGGGGCCGGCGGGGAGCTGTTTTTT
TRBD2	NA	TRBJ2-5	TRBV20-1	CSARRTSGGAYQETQYF	TGCAGTGCTAGACGGACTAGCGGGGGGGCGTACCAAGAGACCCAGTACTTC
TRBD1	NA	TRBJ1-3	TRBV7-9	CASTPLGTGDGNTIYF	TGTGCCAGCACCCCTTTGGGGACAGGGGACGGAAACACCATATATTTT
NA	NA	TRBJ2-7	TRBV7-7	CASSLSQDYEQYF	TGTGCCAGCAGCTTATCACAGGACTACGAGCAGTACTTC
NA	NA	TRBJ2-1	TRBV20-1	CSATTGREFF	TGCAGTGCGACGACTGGCAGGGAGTTCTTC
TRBD2	NA	TRBJ2-3	TRBV7-8	CASSTRTSGGADTQYF	TGTGCCAGCAGCACCCGGACTAGCGGGGGGGCAGATACGCAGTATTTT
NA	few	TRBJ2-7	TRBV11-2	CASSLTRGIFYEQYF	TGTGCCAGCAGCTTGACGCGAGGAATCTTCTACGAGCAGTACTTC
TRBD1	many	TRBJ2-7	TRBV30	CAWTRGTGITYEQYF	TGTGCCTGGACCCGGGGGACAGGGATAACCTACGAGCAGTACTTC
TRBD1	few	TRBJ2-5	TRBV11-2	CASSSRDRQYF	TGTGCCAGCAGCTCCCGGGACAGACAGTACTTC
TRBD1	many	TRBJ2-5	TRBV4-3	CASSQEPPGQGKETQYF	TGCGCCAGCAGCCAAGAGCCTCCGGGACAGGGGAAAGAGACCCAGTACTTC
NA	NA	TRBJ2-1	TRBV15	CATSEGDVSDEQFF	TGTGCCACCAGCGAAGGGGACGTGAGTGATGAGCAGTTCTTC
TRBD2	many	TRBJ2-5	TRBV7-2	CASSWTAGVGETQYF	TGTGCCAGCAGCTGGACGGCGGGGGTTGGGGAGACCCAGTACTTC
TRBD1	NA	TRBJ1-5	TRBV7-3	CASSSPGLSLRGCNQPQHF	TGTGCCAGCAGCTCCCCGGGGTTGAGTCTCAGGGGGTGTAATCAGCCCCAGCATTTT
TRBD1	NA	TRBJ2-5	TRBV5-5	CASSKGQAETQYF	TGTGCCAGCAGCAAGGGACAGGCGGAGACCCAGTACTTC
NA	NA	TRBJ2-1	TRBV7-6	CASSASGGRVSYEQFF	TGTGCCAGCAGTGCCTCCGGTGGCAGGGTTAGCTATGAGCAGTTCTTC
NA	NA	TRBJ2-1	TRBV12-3/TRBV12-4	CASRDQFLRQFF	TGTGCCAGCCGCGACCAATTCCTGCGGCAGTTCTTC
NA	NA	TRBJ1-1	TRBV12-3/TRBV12-4	CASSPTPRGLTEAFF	TGTGCCAGCAGTCCAACACCCAGGGGATTAACTGAAGCTTTCTTT
NA	NA	TRBJ2-5	TRBV12-3/TRBV12-4	CASTELRDSPGTQYF	TGTGCCAGCACCGAACTCCGGGACTCTCCGGGGACCCAGTACTTC
NA	NA	TRBJ2-5	TRBV7-2	CASSSRGNWETQYF	TGTGCCAGCAGCTCCAGGGGCAATTGGGAGACCCAGTACTTC
NA	NA	TRBJ1-1	TRBV13	CASDQALRDGIMNTEAFF	TGTGCCAGCGATCAAGCGCTAAGGGACGGCATCATGAACACTGAAGCTTTCTTT
NA	few	TRBJ2-5	TRBV20-1	CSARVPQEETQYF	TGCAGTGCTAGAGTCCCACAGGAAGAGACCCAGTACTTC
NA	few	TRBJ1-3	TRBV4-3	CASSQGWLSGNTIYF	TGCGCCAGCAGCCAAGGATGGCTTTCTGGAAACACCATATATTTT
TRBD2	few	TRBJ2-3	TRBV5-4	CASSPSGVRTDTQYF	TGTGCCAGCAGTCCTAGCGGGGTGCGCACAGATACGCAGTATTTT
TRBD1	few	TRBJ1-1	TRBV4-3	CASSSLTGKTEAFF	TGCGCCAGCAGCAGCCTGACAGGGAAGACTGAAGCTTTCTTT
NA	NA	TRBJ2-7	TRBV3-1	CASSPSISEQYF	TGTGCCAGCAGCCCCTCCATCAGTGAGCAGTACTTC
NA	NA	TRBJ2-7	TRBV10-1	CASSGPGTSKGEQYF	TGCGCCAGCAGTGGCCCCGGGACATCGAAGGGGGAGCAGTACTTC